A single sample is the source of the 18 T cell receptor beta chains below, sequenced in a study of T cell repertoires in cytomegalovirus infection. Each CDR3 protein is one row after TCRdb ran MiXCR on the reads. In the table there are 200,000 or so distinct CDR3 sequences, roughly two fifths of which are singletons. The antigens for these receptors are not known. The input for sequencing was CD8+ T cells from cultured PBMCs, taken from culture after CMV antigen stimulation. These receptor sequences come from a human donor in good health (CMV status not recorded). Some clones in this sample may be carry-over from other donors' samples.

The CDR3 bases are TGCGCCAGCAGCTCGTATGGACTAGCCGATGAGCAGTTCTTC. Translating it yields CASSSYGLADEQFF. This chain joins TRBV5-1 and TRBJ2-1; 8 positions match TRBD2. V was pared by 3 bases and J by 8 bases, with 7 bases of the junction left unmatched. The germline V gene encodes CDR1 SGHRS and CDR2 YFSETQ. The CDR3 consists of 14 residues.

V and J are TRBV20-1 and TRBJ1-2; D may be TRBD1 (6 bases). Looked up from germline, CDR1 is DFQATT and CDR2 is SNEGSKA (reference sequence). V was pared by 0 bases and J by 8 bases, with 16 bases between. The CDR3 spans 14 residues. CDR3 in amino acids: CSARDPTGFRGYTF. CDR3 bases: TGCAGTGCTAGAGATCCGACAGGTTTTAGGGGCTACACCTTC.

The CDR3 region has the DNA TGTGCCACCACGGGACTAGCGGGACTCAATGAGCAGTTCTTC. Amino acids: CATTGLAGLNEQFF. The rearrangement links TRBV6-1 to TRBJ2-1, with TRBD2 identical over 13 bases. Germline assignment: CDR1 MNHNS and CDR2 SASEGT. J lost 6 bases, V lost 10 bases, and 6 bases had no gene match. This CDR3 is built from 14 residues.

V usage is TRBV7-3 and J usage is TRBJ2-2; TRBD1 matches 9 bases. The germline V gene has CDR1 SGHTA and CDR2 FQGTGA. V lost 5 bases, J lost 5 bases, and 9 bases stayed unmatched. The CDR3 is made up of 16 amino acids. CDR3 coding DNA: TGTGCCAGCAGCCACCCGACAGGGGGTGGAACCGGGGAGCTGTTTTTT. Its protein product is CASSHPTGGGTGELFF.

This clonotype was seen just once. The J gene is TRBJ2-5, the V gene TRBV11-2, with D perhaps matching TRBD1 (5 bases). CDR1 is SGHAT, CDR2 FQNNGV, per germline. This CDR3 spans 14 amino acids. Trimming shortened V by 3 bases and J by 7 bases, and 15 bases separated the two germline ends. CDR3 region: CASSFDSPIGTQYF. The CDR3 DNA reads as TGTGCCAGCAGCTTCGACAGCCCGATCGGGACCCAGTACTTC.

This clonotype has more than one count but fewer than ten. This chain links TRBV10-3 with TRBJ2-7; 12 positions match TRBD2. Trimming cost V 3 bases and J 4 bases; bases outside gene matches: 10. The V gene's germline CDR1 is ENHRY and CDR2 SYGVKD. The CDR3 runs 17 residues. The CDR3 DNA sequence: TGTGCCATCAGTGATCCCCAAACTAGCGGGAGGAAATACGAGCAGTACTTC. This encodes CAISDPQTSGRKYEQYF.

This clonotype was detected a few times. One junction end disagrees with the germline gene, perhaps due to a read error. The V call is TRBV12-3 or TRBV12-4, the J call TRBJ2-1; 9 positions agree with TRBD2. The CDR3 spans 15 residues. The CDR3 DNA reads TGTGCCAGCAACCCAAGCGGGGGGCCCTACGATGAGCAGTTCTTC. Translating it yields CASNPSGGPYDEQFF.

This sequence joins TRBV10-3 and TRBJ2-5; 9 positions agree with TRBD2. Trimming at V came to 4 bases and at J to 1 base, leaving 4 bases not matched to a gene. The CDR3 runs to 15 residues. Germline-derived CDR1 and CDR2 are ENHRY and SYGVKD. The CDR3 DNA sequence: TGTGCCATCAGTGCGCTAGCGGGGACCCAAGAGACCCAGTACTTC. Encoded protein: CAISALAGTQETQYF.

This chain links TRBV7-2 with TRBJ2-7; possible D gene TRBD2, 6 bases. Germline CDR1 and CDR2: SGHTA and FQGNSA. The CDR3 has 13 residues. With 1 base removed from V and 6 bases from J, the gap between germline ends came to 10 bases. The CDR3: CASSLGDSSEQYF. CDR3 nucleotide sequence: TGTGCCAGCAGCTTAGGGGACTCATCCGAGCAGTACTTC.

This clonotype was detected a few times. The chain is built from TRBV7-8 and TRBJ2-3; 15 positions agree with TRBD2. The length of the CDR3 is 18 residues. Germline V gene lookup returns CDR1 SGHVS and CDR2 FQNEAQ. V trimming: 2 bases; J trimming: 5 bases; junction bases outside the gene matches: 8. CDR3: CASSLPTGLAGGRDTQYF. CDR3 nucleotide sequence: TGTGCCAGCAGCTTACCTACAGGACTAGCGGGAGGGAGAGATACGCAGTATTTT. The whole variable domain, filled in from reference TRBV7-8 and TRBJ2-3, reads GAGVSQSPRYKVAKRGQDVALRCDPISGHVSLFWYQQALGQGPEFLTYFQNEAQLDKSGLPSDRFFAERPEGSVSTLKIQRTQQEDSAVYLCASSLPTGLAGGRDTQYFGPGTRLTVL.

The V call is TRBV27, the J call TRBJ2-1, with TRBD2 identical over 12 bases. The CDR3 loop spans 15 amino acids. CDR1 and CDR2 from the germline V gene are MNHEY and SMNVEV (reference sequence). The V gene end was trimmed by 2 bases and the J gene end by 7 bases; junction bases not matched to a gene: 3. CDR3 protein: CASSLPGLAGNEQFF. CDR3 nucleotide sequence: TGTGCCAGCAGTTTACCCGGACTAGCGGGGAATGAGCAGTTCTTC.

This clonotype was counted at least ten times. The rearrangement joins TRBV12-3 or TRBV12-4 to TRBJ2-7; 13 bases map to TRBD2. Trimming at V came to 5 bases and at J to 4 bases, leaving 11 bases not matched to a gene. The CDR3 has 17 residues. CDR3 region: CASSPRLAGGPQYEQYF. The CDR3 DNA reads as TGTGCCAGCAGTCCGCGACTAGCGGGAGGACCACAGTACGAGCAGTACTTC.

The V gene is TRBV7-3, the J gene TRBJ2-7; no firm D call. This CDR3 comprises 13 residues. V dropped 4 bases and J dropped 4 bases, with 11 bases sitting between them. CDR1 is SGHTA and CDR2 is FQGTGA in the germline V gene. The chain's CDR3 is CASSSAASYEQYF. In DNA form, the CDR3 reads TGTGCCAGCAGCTCGGCCGCTTCATACGAGCAGTACTTC.

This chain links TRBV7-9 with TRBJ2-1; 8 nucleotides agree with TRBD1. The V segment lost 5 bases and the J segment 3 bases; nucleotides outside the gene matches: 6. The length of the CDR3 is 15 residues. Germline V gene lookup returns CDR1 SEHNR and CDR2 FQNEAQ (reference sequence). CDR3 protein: CASSGRTGNYNEQFF. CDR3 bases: TGTGCCAGCAGCGGACGGACAGGGAACTACAATGAGCAGTTCTTC.

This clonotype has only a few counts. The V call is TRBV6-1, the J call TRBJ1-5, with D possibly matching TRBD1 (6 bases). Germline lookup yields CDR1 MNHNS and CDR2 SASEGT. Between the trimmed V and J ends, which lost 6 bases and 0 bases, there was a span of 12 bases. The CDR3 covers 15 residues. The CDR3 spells CASRNTGNSNQPQHF. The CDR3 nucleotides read TGTGCCAGCAGGAACACAGGGAATAGCAATCAGCCCCAGCATTTT.

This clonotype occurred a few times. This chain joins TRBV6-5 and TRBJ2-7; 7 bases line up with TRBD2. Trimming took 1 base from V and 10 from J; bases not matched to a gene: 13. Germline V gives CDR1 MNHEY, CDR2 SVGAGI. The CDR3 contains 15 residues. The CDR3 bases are TGTGCCAGCAGTTACTTTGGGGCGCGGGGGATATATCAGTACTTC. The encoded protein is CASSYFGARGIYQYF.

CDR3 amino acids: CASSPGQIGNEQFF. The CDR3, as DNA: TGTGCCAGCAGCCCTGGACAGATCGGCAATGAGCAGTTCTTC. The V and J genes are TRBV7-9 and TRBJ2-1; TRBD1 is a possible D gene (6 bases). With 5 bases removed from V and 6 bases from J, the gap between germline ends came to 14 bases. The CDR3 extends over 14 amino acids. CDR1 and CDR2 (germline): SEHNR, FQNEAQ (reference sequence).

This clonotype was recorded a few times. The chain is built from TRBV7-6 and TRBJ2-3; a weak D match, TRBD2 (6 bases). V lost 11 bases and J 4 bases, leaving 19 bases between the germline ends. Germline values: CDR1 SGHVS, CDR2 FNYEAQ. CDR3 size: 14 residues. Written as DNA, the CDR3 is TGTGCCTCCGCCGGAGGGTTATTGGCAGATACGCAGTATTTT. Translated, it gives CASAGGLLADTQYF.